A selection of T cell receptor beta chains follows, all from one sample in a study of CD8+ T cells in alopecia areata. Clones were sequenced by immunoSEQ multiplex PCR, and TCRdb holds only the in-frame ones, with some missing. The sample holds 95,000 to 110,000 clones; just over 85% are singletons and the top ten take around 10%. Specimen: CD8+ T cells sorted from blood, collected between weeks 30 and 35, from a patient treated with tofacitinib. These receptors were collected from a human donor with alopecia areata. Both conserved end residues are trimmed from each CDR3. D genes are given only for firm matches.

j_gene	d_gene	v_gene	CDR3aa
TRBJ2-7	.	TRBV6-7	ASSTPTATPYEQY
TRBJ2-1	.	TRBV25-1	ASSTLWGLYNEQF
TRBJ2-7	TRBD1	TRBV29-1	SVEDPTGQGGYEQY
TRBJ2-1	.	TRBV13	ASSLGDNEQF
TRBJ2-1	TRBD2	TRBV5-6	ASSLTSAGDWDEQF
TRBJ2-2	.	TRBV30	AREQENTGELF
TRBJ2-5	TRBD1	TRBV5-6	ASSSLTGGYETQY
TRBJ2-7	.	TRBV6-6	ASSYARTGEEYEQY
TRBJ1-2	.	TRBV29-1	SVEWTDYGYT
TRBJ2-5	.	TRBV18	ASSPPPGETQY
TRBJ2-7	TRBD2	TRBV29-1	SVVEGTSSGEEQY
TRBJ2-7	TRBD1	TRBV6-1	ASSADRTYEQY
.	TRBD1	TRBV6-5	ASSPTGVGNEQY
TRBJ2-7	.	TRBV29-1	SVVLAGYYEQY
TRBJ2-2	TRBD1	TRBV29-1	SVLGQGSDTGELF
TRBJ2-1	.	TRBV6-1	ASILSSYNEQF
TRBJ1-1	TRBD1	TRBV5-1	ASSFRGQGLNTEAF
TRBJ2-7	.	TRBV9	ASSPRGAASYEQY
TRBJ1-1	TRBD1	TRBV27	ASGGVTGSLGTEAF
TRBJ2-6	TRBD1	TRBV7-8	ASIRTGARSGANVLT